This T cell receptor (beta chain) was identified during a study of metastatic and nonmetastatic thyroid tumors. Whole-study context: The comparison covered peripheral blood and tumor or nodule tissue in malignant and benign thyroid patients. Study results and caveats: Reported TCR beta diversity, measured in blood and tumor, was significantly higher for malignant thyroid tumors than for benign nodules.

Thyroid surgery had not been preceded by any treatment in any patient. Original handling: The distant-metastasis classifier for papillary thyroid cancer was built from CDR3 differences across clinicopathological groups. TCRdb reprocessed the PCR reads via MiXCR. The V and J calls here are based on TCRdb, not the publication. The repertoire consists of over 35,000 clones, with about 15% occurring once and the leading ten covering approximately 10%. This clone was observed a handful of times. Its antigen remains unidentified. The sample consisted of tumor tissue. This clonotype was sampled from a female donor with papillary thyroid cancer or a benign thyroid nodule (not recorded which). Some clones in this sample may be carry-over from other donors' samples.

The CDR3 here is CASSEVMVGSFNQPQHF. CDR3 coding DNA: TGTGCCAGCAGTGAAGTGATGGTGGGGTCCTTCAATCAGCCCCAGCATTTT. The chain is built from TRBV6-1 and TRBJ1-5, with D unclear. The CDR3 length is 17 residues. Trimming removed 1 base from V and 3 bases from J, with 16 bases in between. Germline-derived CDR1 and CDR2 are MNHNS and SASEGT.